The 32 T cell receptor beta chains below were found in one sample sequenced in a study of CD8 T cells in ankylosing spondylitis. TCRdb reprocessed the 5' RACE reads with MiXCR, giving one entry per CDR3 protein. The repertoire holds around 150,000 distinct CDR3 sequences, with 15% to 20% as singletons. Material for sequencing was blood, either unsorted or a sorted T cell fraction (not recorded which). These receptors were obtained from a male donor with ankylosing spondylitis or in good health (not recorded which).

The CDR3 DNA is TGTGCCAGCACCGACGGGCGAAAACAGCCCCAGCATTTT. Its protein is CASTDGRKQPQHF. The gene calls are TRBV2 and TRBJ1-5; D remains unclear. This CDR3 is built from 13 residues. Germline lookup yields CDR1 SNHLY and CDR2 FYNNEI. V was pared by 7 bases and J by 7 bases, with 14 bases between.

The rearrangement uses TRBV20-1 and TRBJ1-5; 7 bases line up with TRBD1. Germline CDR1 is DFQATT and CDR2 is SNEGSKA (reference sequence). CDR3 length: 17 residues. J gave up 5 bases and V 3 bases, and 16 bases lay outside the gene matches. The CDR3 sequence is CSASPLPRGRQDQPQHF. DNA for the CDR3: TGCAGTGCTAGCCCCCTGCCGAGGGGGCGCCAGGATCAGCCCCAGCATTTT.

The chain couples TRBV28 to TRBJ1-6; the D gene is possibly TRBD1 (5 bases). Between the trimmed V and J ends, which lost 6 bases and 4 bases, there was a span of 16 bases. Germline V gene lookup returns CDR1 MDHEN and CDR2 SYDVKM. There are 16 residues in the CDR3. The CDR3 DNA follows: TGTGCCAGCAGAACACCGGGACGGGGTTATAATTCACCCCTCCACTTT. Its translation is CASRTPGRGYNSPLHF.

The sample holds a few counts of this clonotype. The rearrangement links TRBV20-1 to TRBJ2-1; 10 bases align to TRBD2. The CDR3 totals 18 residues. The germline V gene has CDR1 DFQATT and CDR2 SNEGSKA (reference sequence). The junction had 8 bases not matched to a gene; V was cut back by 0 bases and J by 0 bases. CDR3 nucleotide sequence: TGCAGTGCTAGAGATCCTAGCGGGAGTTCCGGCTCCTACAATGAGCAGTTCTTC. Protein sequence: CSARDPSGSSGSYNEQFF.

This clonotype appeared many times. The chain's CDR3 is CASSLWTSGNDEQFF. Here the CDR3 DNA reads TGCGCCAGCAGCTTGTGGACTAGCGGGAATGATGAGCAGTTCTTC. J is TRBJ2-1 and V is TRBV5-1; 12 bases map to TRBD2. The length of the CDR3 is 15 residues. The V gene's germline CDR1 is SGHRS and CDR2 YFSETQ. Trimming cost V 1 base and J 8 bases; bases outside gene matches: 4.

This sequence joins TRBV10-3 and TRBJ2-2; the match to TRBD1 covers 7 bases. The CDR3 loop spans 16 amino acids. The germline gives CDR1 ENHRY, CDR2 SYGVKD. Losses at the gene ends were 3 bases for V and 5 bases for J; bases not matched to a gene: 9. CDR3 nucleotide sequence: TGTGCCATCAGTGATAACCGGGACAGACCTACCGGGGAGCTGTTTTTT. Translating gives CAISDNRDRPTGELFF.

Only a few counts were recorded for this clonotype. This chain links TRBV29-1 with TRBJ2-5; 7 bases agree with TRBD2. The CDR3 contains 12 residues. V lost 6 bases and J lost 13; bases outside the gene matches: 14. Per the germline V gene, CDR1 is SQVTM and CDR2 is ANQGSEA. Here the CDR3 reads CSVEGLAAPPYF. The DNA for the CDR3 is TGCAGCGTGGAGGGGCTAGCGGCCCCTCCGTACTTC.

In this sample, this clonotype turned up many times. V usage is TRBV20-1 and J usage is TRBJ2-5, with unresolved D. Germline loops: CDR1 DFQATT, CDR2 SNEGSKA (reference sequence). The ends were cut back, 8 bases at V and 0 bases at J, with 4 bases in the middle. CDR3 size: 10 residues. The CDR3 loop reads CSSYQETQYF. For the CDR3, the DNA is TGCAGTAGTTACCAAGAGACCCAGTACTTC.

The V call is TRBV29-1, the J call TRBJ1-1, with TRBD1 matching over 8 bases. Trimming took 5 bases from V and 3 from J; bases not matched to a gene: 11. The CDR3 has 15 residues. Germline V gene sequence: CDR1 SQVTM, CDR2 ANQGSEA. CDR3 residues: CSVSGQGVEHTEAFF. DNA for the CDR3: TGCAGCGTTAGCGGACAGGGTGTGGAACACACTGAAGCTTTCTTT.

This clonotype was detected ten times or more. This chain connects TRBV5-1 to TRBJ2-7, with 8 bases identical to TRBD1. The germline CDR1 and CDR2 sequences are SGHRS and YFSETQ. Trimming cost V 2 bases and J 6 bases; bases outside gene matches: 7. The CDR3 contains 14 residues. Written as DNA, the CDR3 is TGCGCCAGCAGCTTATCAACAGGGGGTAGCGAGCAGTACTTC. Translation gives CASSLSTGGSEQYF.

This clonotype showed up many times. The rearrangement joins TRBV5-6 to TRBJ2-5; 8 positions agree with TRBD2. Trimming cost V 0 bases and J 1 base; bases outside gene matches: 5. CDR3 length: 16 residues. Per germline, CDR1 SGHDT and CDR2 YYEEEE. CDR3 sequence (DNA): TGTGCCAGCAGCTTGGGGGTAGCGGGACCCCAAGAGACCCAGTACTTC. Amino acid sequence: CASSLGVAGPQETQYF.

V is TRBV4-1 and J is TRBJ2-1; 10 positions agree with TRBD2. Germline values: CDR1 MGHRA, CDR2 YSYEKL. The V and J ends lost 4 bases and 0 bases, in that order; junction bases with no gene match: 6. This CDR3 has 17 amino acids. CDR3 coding DNA: TGCGCCAGCAGCCCAAAGCGGGAGGGAAGCTCCTACAATGAGCAGTTCTTC. Amino acids: CASSPKREGSSYNEQFF.

The CDR3 bases are TGCAGTGCTTTAGGGACAGACAACACCGGGGAGCTGTTTTTT. The encoded protein is CSALGTDNTGELFF. The chain is built from TRBV20-1 and TRBJ2-2; TRBD1 matches at 7 bases. The ends lost 5 bases at V and 2 bases at J; junction bases unmatched: 5. This CDR3 contains 14 residues. Germline V gives CDR1 DFQATT, CDR2 SNEGSKA (reference sequence).

There are a few counts of this clonotype. The gene calls are TRBV5-1 and TRBJ2-2; D is perhaps TRBD1 (5 bases). V shed 2 bases and J shed 3 bases, with 11 bases lying between them. This CDR3 is 15 amino acids long. CDR1 is SGHRS, CDR2 YFSETQ, per germline. The CDR3 nucleotides are TGCGCCAGCAGCTTTCTAGACAGTCACACCGGGGAGCTGTTTTTT. As protein: CASSFLDSHTGELFF.

In its sample, this clonotype was seen a few times. This chain uses TRBV12-3 or TRBV12-4 with TRBJ1-6; 7 bases match TRBD1. The CDR3 is made up of 12 amino acids. The junction had 3 bases not matched to a gene; V was cut back by 6 bases and J by 10 bases. The CDR3 protein is CASSRQGSPLHF. The CDR3 nucleotides are TGTGCCAGCAGCCGACAGGGCTCACCCCTCCACTTT.

V is TRBV29-1 and J is TRBJ2-2; 7 nucleotides line up with TRBD1. Germline lookup yields CDR1 SQVTM and CDR2 ANQGSEA. CDR3 size: 15 residues. Trimming removed 4 bases from V and 3 bases from J; junction bases left unmatched: 8. The CDR3 sequence is CSVGTGTVYTGELFF. CDR3 nucleotide sequence: TGCAGCGTTGGTACCGGGACAGTGTACACCGGGGAGCTGTTTTTT.

The CDR3 DNA is TGTGCCAGCCAGGGACTAGCGGGAGGAGAAGGTAACATTCAGTACTTC. This gives the protein CASQGLAGGEGNIQYF. V is TRBV19 and J is TRBJ2-4, with 15 bases identical to TRBD2. This CDR3 spans 16 amino acids. The junction had 10 bases not matched to a gene; V was cut back by 9 bases and J by 7 bases. In germline, CDR1 is LNHDA, CDR2 SQIVND (reference sequence).

Ten or more counts support this clonotype. The chain combines TRBV20-1 with TRBJ2-4; TRBD2 is a possible D gene (5 bases). The CDR3 contains 13 residues. V was trimmed by 2 bases and J by 6 bases, leaving 11 bases between them. The V gene's germline CDR1 is DFQATT and CDR2 SNEGSKA (reference sequence). CDR3 protein: CSARHSAGNIQYF. Here the CDR3 DNA reads TGCAGTGCTAGACACTCCGCGGGAAACATTCAGTACTTC.

The table lists this clonotype with many counts. This chain links TRBV10-3 with TRBJ2-2; 11 nucleotides match TRBD2. Per the germline V gene, CDR1 is ENHRY and CDR2 is SYGVKD. Trimming cost V 6 bases and J 4 bases; bases outside gene matches: 7. The CDR3 runs to 16 residues. CDR3 amino acids: CAISTTSGSGTGELFF. Written as DNA, the CDR3 is TGTGCCATCAGCACTACTAGCGGGAGCGGCACCGGGGAGCTGTTTTTT.

The chain carries TRBV27 and TRBJ2-7, with 8 bases fitting TRBD1. Trimming removed 3 bases from V and 3 bases from J; junction bases left unmatched: 1. The CDR3 runs 13 residues. Germline V gives CDR1 MNHEY, CDR2 SMNVEV (reference sequence). As DNA, the CDR3 is TGTGCCAGCAGTTTCAGGGGGCGCTACGAGCAGTACTTC. It yields the protein CASSFRGRYEQYF.

This chain joins TRBV7-8 and TRBJ1-1, with D uncertain. Trimming left V 4 bases short and J 8 bases short, with 20 bases between. The CDR3 totals 15 residues. The germline V gene has CDR1 SGHVS and CDR2 FQNEAQ. The CDR3 protein is CASSSVPREEDEAFF. In DNA form, the CDR3 reads TGTGCCAGCAGCTCCGTACCGCGGGAGGAGGACGAAGCTTTCTTT.

This clonotype came up a few times. The J gene is TRBJ1-3, the V gene TRBV7-9; D unclear. The germline CDR1 and CDR2 sequences are SEHNR and FQNEAQ (reference sequence). The CDR3 loop spans 15 amino acids. The germline V and J ends were trimmed by 2 bases and 1 base, with 9 bases remaining between them. The CDR3: CASSLSGASGNTIYF. The CDR3 DNA follows: TGTGCCAGCAGCTTATCTGGCGCGTCTGGAAACACCATATATTTT.

About this clonotype itself: Germline and junction disagree at one end, which may indicate a read error. The chain recombines TRBV5-4 with TRBJ1-1; 7 bases are a match to TRBD1. Germline CDR1 reads SGHNT; CDR2 reads YYREEE (reference sequence). The CDR3 contains 14 residues. CDR3 in DNA: TGTGCCAGCAGCACCTGGGACAGTTCGACTGAAGCTTTCTTC. Translated: CASSTWDSSTEAFF.

This chain links TRBV7-1 with TRBJ2-2; 12 bases map to TRBD2. TRBV7-1 is marked as an open reading frame, function uncertain. The length of the CDR3 is 16 residues. The V segment lost 8 bases and the J segment 5 bases; nucleotides outside the gene matches: 9. CDR3: CASRDGLAGRTGELFF. The CDR3 coding sequence is TGTGCCAGCCGCGACGGACTAGCGGGAAGGACCGGGGAGCTGTTTTTT.

The chain couples TRBV5-1 to TRBJ1-2, with D unclear. In germline, CDR1 is SGHRS, CDR2 YFSETQ. V shed 0 bases and J shed 8 bases, with 17 bases lying between them. The CDR3 length is 15 residues. This CDR3 reads CASSLGATSEEGYTF. The CDR3 region has the DNA TGCGCCAGCAGCTTGGGGGCAACCTCTGAGGAAGGCTACACCTTC.

This clonotype was counted at least ten times. V is TRBV28 and J is TRBJ1-1; D remains unclear. Between the trimmed V and J ends, which lost 3 bases and 11 bases, there was a span of 16 bases. Germline V lookup: CDR1 MDHEN, CDR2 SYDVKM. The CDR3 is 13 residues long. CDR3 DNA: TGTGCCAGCAGTTTGACCCCCTGGCACGGCGCTTTCTTT. This sequence encodes CASSLTPWHGAFF.

V and J are TRBV20-1 and TRBJ2-3, with no clear D. CDR3 length: 12 residues. CDR1 is DFQATT and CDR2 is SNEGSKA in the germline V gene (reference sequence). Trimming shortened V by 7 bases and J by 14 bases, and 22 bases separated the two germline ends. The CDR3 DNA reads TGCAGTGTTGAGAAGACTTCGAAGATGTCGTATTTT. It specifies CSVEKTSKMSYF.

J is TRBJ1-5 and V is TRBV5-1, with D possibly being TRBD1 (6 bases). Germline CDR1 SGHRS, CDR2 YFSETQ. The CDR3 totals 18 residues. The V end was cut by 7 bases, the J end by 0 bases, with 23 bases between. In nucleotides, the CDR3 is TGCGCCAGCGAACCATCAAAAGCGACAGGAAATAGCAATCAGCCCCAGCATTTT. Amino acid sequence: CASEPSKATGNSNQPQHF.

V usage is TRBV6-5 and J usage is TRBJ1-2; the D is unclear. There are 13 residues in the CDR3. V lost 4 bases and J 4 bases, leaving 10 bases between the germline ends. Germline assignment: CDR1 MNHEY and CDR2 SVGAGI. This chain's CDR3 is CASSFRRIYGYTF. CDR3 bases: TGTGCCAGCAGTTTTCGACGGATCTATGGCTACACCTTC.

This chain connects TRBV6-5 to TRBJ2-5, with no clear D. The CDR3 runs to 13 residues. Trimming removed 8 bases at V and 5 bases at J, with 15 bases between. Germline CDR1 is MNHEY and CDR2 is SVGAGI. The CDR3 spells CASRKVSAETQYF. The CDR3 DNA reads TGTGCCAGCCGAAAGGTCTCCGCGGAGACCCAGTACTTC.

The J gene is TRBJ2-2, the V gene TRBV19, with D perhaps matching TRBD2 (6 bases). CDR1 and CDR2 (germline): LNHDA, SQIVND (reference sequence). V gave up 4 bases and J gave up 4 bases, with 16 bases separating them. The CDR3 covers 16 residues. As DNA, the CDR3 is TGTGCCAGTAGTAGACGACTAGTTGGCGGCACCGGGGAGCTGTTTTTT. Translation: CASSRRLVGGTGELFF.

This clonotype was picked up many times. V is TRBV20-1 and J is TRBJ1-4; TRBD1 aligns across 10 bases. Germline assignment: CDR1 DFQATT and CDR2 SNEGSKA (reference sequence). With 5 bases clipped from V and 6 bases from J, the junction kept 12 bases outside the gene matches. This CDR3 region has 16 residues. The CDR3 here is CSALVRQGANYEKLFF. In nucleotides, the CDR3 is TGCAGTGCTCTAGTGAGACAGGGGGCGAATTATGAAAAACTGTTTTTT.